Below are 8 T cell receptor beta chains sequenced from a single sample in a study of response to subunit inactivated influenza vaccine. TCRdb reprocessed the RT-PCR reads via MiXCR and lists one record per CDR3 protein. The sample has more than 400,000 distinct CDR3 sequences; roughly 11% are singletons. The material sequenced was PBMCs from blood, taken around seven weeks after vaccination. These receptors originate from a man aged 50-59 years who received an inactivated influenza vaccine.

A few counts support this clonotype. The chain is built from TRBV7-9 and TRBJ2-1; TRBD1 is a possible D gene (5 bases). Trimming pared 8 bases from V and 4 bases from J, leaving 18 bases between. CDR3 length: 15 amino acids. CDR1 and CDR2 from the germline V gene are SEHNR and FQNEAQ (reference sequence). The CDR3 reads CASLGLGHAYNEQFF. In DNA form, the CDR3 reads TGTGCCAGCTTGGGGTTGGGGCACGCATACAATGAGCAGTTCTTC.

The genes are TRBV7-6 and TRBJ2-1; D assignment may be TRBD1 or TRBD2 (5 bases each). Germline V lookup: CDR1 SGHVS, CDR2 FNYEAQ. With 1 base removed from V and 5 bases from J, the gap between germline ends came to 21 bases. The CDR3 covers 18 residues. In DNA form, the CDR3 reads TGTGCCAGCAGCTTAGACGCCCCGGGACCCAGGCCCAACAATGAGCAGTTCTTC. Amino acid sequence: CASSLDAPGPRPNNEQFF.

The rearrangement links TRBV5-5 to TRBJ2-7, with TRBD2 as a possible D gene (5 bases). Between the trimmed V and J ends, which lost 5 bases and 1 base, there was a span of 13 bases. The CDR3 consists of 14 residues. Looked up from germline, CDR1 is SGHKS and CDR2 is YYEKEE (reference sequence). CDR3 protein: CASRTTMPSYEQYF. CDR3 DNA: TGTGCCAGCAGGACGACTATGCCATCCTACGAGCAGTACTTC.

This clonotype was observed at least ten times. This sequence joins TRBV12-3 or TRBV12-4 and TRBJ1-5; D perhaps matches TRBD1 (5 bases). With 1 base removed from V and 8 bases from J, the gap between germline ends came to 15 bases. The CDR3 has 15 residues. Here the CDR3 reads CASSLVWGSGEPQHF. The CDR3 bases are TGTGCCAGCAGTTTAGTTTGGGGCAGCGGGGAGCCCCAGCATTTT.

This sequence joins TRBV11-1 and TRBJ2-2; 8 bases line up with TRBD2. CDR1 is SGHAT and CDR2 is FQDESV in the germline V gene (reference sequence). The CDR3 covers 19 residues. Trimming cost V 1 base and J 0 bases; bases outside gene matches: 10. CDR3 nucleotides: TGTGCCAGCAGCTTAGGGGGGCTAGCGGGCCGGACGAACACCGGGGAGCTGTTTTTT. Translation: CASSLGGLAGRTNTGELFF.

This clonotype was observed many times. This chain connects TRBV12-3 or TRBV12-4 to TRBJ2-7; the D gene is possibly TRBD1 (7 bases). The CDR3 totals 15 residues. Trimming left V 7 bases short and J 0 bases short, with 16 bases between. CDR3 nucleotides: TGTGCCAGCACCTGGCGGGACAGCACCTCCTACGAGCAGTACTTC. Translating it yields CASTWRDSTSYEQYF.

V usage is TRBV7-8 and J usage is TRBJ2-1, with 10 positions matching TRBD1. Germline V gene sequence: CDR1 SGHVS, CDR2 FQNEAQ. The V segment lost 8 bases and the J segment 6 bases; nucleotides outside the gene matches: 4. This CDR3 is 13 amino acids long. This chain's CDR3 is CASWGTGVNEQFF. The CDR3 DNA is TGTGCCAGCTGGGGGACAGGGGTCAATGAGCAGTTCTTC.

The genes are TRBV29-1 and TRBJ2-1; D perhaps matches TRBD2 (7 bases). Germline values: CDR1 SQVTM, CDR2 ANQGSEA. V lost 8 bases, J lost 6 bases, and 29 bases lay in between. The CDR3 covers 17 residues. The chain's CDR3 is CSTTRNPTVRGGNEQFF. As DNA, the CDR3 is TGCAGCACAACAAGAAACCCCACAGTAAGGGGGGGCAATGAGCAGTTCTTC.